This entry lists 21 T cell receptor beta chains sequenced from one sample in a study of shared clonotypes between healthy human individuals. Only CD45RO-negative cells positively selected for CCR7 counted as naive CD8 cells, so terminally differentiated effector memory CD45RA+ cells were excluded. Produced via immunoSEQ multiplex PCR; TCRdb's table is partial and in-frame only. The repertoire holds a few million clones, with 85% to 95% as singletons. The sequencing sample was made of naive CD8+ T cells from PBMCs. The receptors come from a man aged 18 to 35 in good health. Some clones in this sample may be carry-over from other donors' samples.

The chain uses TRBV5-6 and TRBJ2-1; 10 nucleotides agree with TRBD2. The trim removed 3 bases at V and 2 bases at J, leaving 2 bases unmatched. CDR1 is SGHDT, CDR2 YYEEEE, per germline. The CDR3 has 15 amino acids. DNA for the CDR3: TGTGCCAGCAGCTCAGGGACTAGCGCCTACAATGAGCAGTTCTTC. Its protein is CASSSGTSAYNEQFF.

V usage is TRBV11-1 and J usage is TRBJ2-5, with 7 positions matching TRBD1. The germline gives CDR1 SGHAT, CDR2 FQDESV (reference sequence). The CDR3 totals 16 residues. V lost 4 bases, J lost 5 bases, and 13 bases stayed unmatched. CDR3 bases: TGTGCCAGCAGCTCCGAGACAGGGATGGTTATGGAGACCCAGTACTTC. This codes for CASSSETGMVMETQYF.

This sequence joins TRBV10-3 and TRBJ2-2; a weak D match, TRBD2 (5 bases). V shed 2 bases and J shed 4 bases, with 5 bases lying between them. This CDR3 region has 13 residues. The germline CDR1 and CDR2 sequences are ENHRY and SYGVKD. The CDR3 DNA follows: TGTGCCATCAGTGAGGCGGGCACCGGGGAGCTGTTTTTT. Its protein is CAISEAGTGELFF.

CDR3 nucleotide sequence: TGCAGCGGCGCTACAGGGGGCTATGGCTACACCTTC. It is translated as CSGATGGYGYTF. The V call is TRBV29-1, the J call TRBJ1-2; TRBD1 agrees at 8 bases. The junction had 5 bases not matched to a gene; V was cut back by 7 bases and J by 4 bases. Germline-derived CDR1 and CDR2 are SQVTM and ANQGSEA. This CDR3 has 12 amino acids.

The J gene is TRBJ2-2, the V gene TRBV6-1; D gene ambiguous. There are 14 residues in the CDR3. CDR1 is MNHNS, CDR2 SASEGT, per germline. Deletions cut 1 base from V and 3 bases from J, with 6 bases between. The CDR3 reads CASSEGPYTGELFF. The CDR3 DNA is TGTGCCAGCAGTGAAGGCCCATACACCGGGGAGCTGTTTTTT.

The V call is TRBV6-6, the J call TRBJ1-2; 8 bases map to TRBD1. V lost 5 bases and J lost 1; bases outside the gene matches: 3. The CDR3 is made up of 14 amino acids. The germline V gene has CDR1 MNHNY and CDR2 SVGAGI (reference sequence). The CDR3 reads CASSTGGGNYGYTF. The CDR3 coding sequence is TGTGCCAGCAGTACAGGGGGGGGTAACTATGGCTACACCTTC.

The chain carries TRBV27 and TRBJ2-3; no firm D call. V dropped 3 bases and J dropped 4 bases, with 11 bases sitting between them. The CDR3 is made up of 14 amino acids. Germline V CDR1 and CDR2: MNHEY, SMNVEV (reference sequence). For the CDR3, the DNA is TGTGCCAGCAGTTTGTCCCGTCTGGCAGATACGCAGTATTTT. It specifies CASSLSRLADTQYF.

This chain joins TRBV2 and TRBJ1-1; D gene ambiguous. The CDR3 is made up of 14 amino acids. Trimming removed 6 bases from V and 1 base from J, with 12 bases in between. CDR1 is SNHLY and CDR2 is FYNNEI in the germline V gene. As DNA, the CDR3 is TGTGCCAGCAGCCCCCGAGCCGCGAACACTGAAGCTTTCTTT. It specifies CASSPRAANTEAFF.

Notes on this clone: Additional DNA sequences in this sample encode the identical CDR3. The chain has TRBV6-5 and TRBJ1-1, with unresolved D. The CDR3 length is 12 residues. V was pared by 5 bases and J by 1 base, with 5 bases between. From germline, CDR1 is MNHEY and CDR2 SVGAGI. The CDR3 coding sequence is TGTGCCAGCAGTCAAGAGAACACTGAAGCTTTCTTT. It translates to CASSQENTEAFF.

CDR3 DNA: TGCAGCGTTGATGGGTTAAGGGTCGGCAATGAGCAGTTCTTC. Residues: CSVDGLRVGNEQFF. The J gene is TRBJ2-1, the V gene TRBV29-1; D unclear. Trimming left V 3 bases short and J 6 bases short, with 15 bases between. Germline assignment: CDR1 SQVTM and CDR2 ANQGSEA. CDR3 length: 14 amino acids.

There are a few counts of this clone. For the CDR3, the DNA is TGTGCCAGCAGCGTACATGGGTCGGATGGCTACACCTTC. Encoded protein: CASSVHGSDGYTF. V gene TRBV9 combines with J gene TRBJ1-2; D call uncertain. V was clipped by 1 base and J by 6 bases, with 10 bases between them. CDR1 is SGDLS and CDR2 is YYNGEE in the germline V gene. This CDR3 spans 13 amino acids.

J is TRBJ2-1 and V is TRBV6-9; no clear D. The germline V gene has CDR1 MNHGY and CDR2 SVAAGI. The V end was cut by 11 bases, the J end by 10 bases, with 9 bases between. The CDR3 sequence is 9 residues long. The CDR3 bases are TGTGCCGGCAATCCGGAGCAGTTCTTC. Residues: CAGNPEQFF.

V and J are TRBV7-3 and TRBJ2-2, with TRBD2 matching 10 bases. The CDR3 contains 16 residues. The germline CDR1 and CDR2 sequences are SGHTA and FQGTGA. The V segment lost 2 bases and the J segment 5 bases; nucleotides outside the gene matches: 5. CDR3 DNA: TGTGCCAGCAGCTTACTCTTAGCGGGAGGTACCGGGGAGCTGTTTTTT. Encoded protein: CASSLLLAGGTGELFF.

The J gene is TRBJ2-1, the V gene TRBV10-3; perhaps TRBD1 as D (5 bases). CDR3 length equals 14 residues. Germline V gene sequence: CDR1 ENHRY, CDR2 SYGVKD. V gave up 2 bases and J gave up 5 bases, with 10 bases separating them. CDR3 sequence reads: CAISEGAVNNEQFF. CDR3 nucleotide sequence: TGTGCCATCAGTGAGGGGGCGGTCAACAATGAGCAGTTCTTC.

The CDR3 coding sequence is TGTGCCAGCAGCCCTCGACGGGCTAGGATTTGCGAGCAGTACTTC. This encodes CASSPRRARICEQYF. The rearrangement links TRBV4-2 to TRBJ2-7; D is unresolved. Germline CDR1 reads LGHNA; CDR2 reads YNFKEQ. The CDR3 spans 15 residues. The V end was cut by 4 bases, the J end by 6 bases, with 19 bases between.

V and J are TRBV29-1 and TRBJ2-7; D not certain. Germline assignment: CDR1 SQVTM and CDR2 ANQGSEA. The CDR3 has 15 residues. Trimming pared 6 bases from V and 6 bases from J, leaving 24 bases between. CDR3 DNA sequence: TGCAGCGTCGACAAAGGGTATTTTGGCGGCGGCGAGCAGTACTTC. Its protein product is CSVDKGYFGGGEQYF.

The rearrangement joins TRBV7-8 to TRBJ2-7; D not resolved. V was cut by 2 bases and J by 2 bases, with 7 bases left in between. The CDR3 contains 13 residues. The germline V gene has CDR1 SGHVS and CDR2 FQNEAQ. The CDR3 reads CASSLRPAYEQYF. In nucleotides, the CDR3 is TGTGCCAGCAGCTTACGGCCAGCCTACGAGCAGTACTTC.

The rearrangement uses TRBV30 and TRBJ1-1; the D gene is possibly TRBD1 (5 bases). This CDR3 has 12 residues. Trimming removed 2 bases from V and 5 bases from J, with 9 bases in between. Germline V CDR1 and CDR2: GTSNPN, SVGIG (reference sequence). CDR3 sequence reads: CAWSLGETEAFF. CDR3 in DNA: TGTGCCTGGAGTCTGGGGGAAACTGAAGCTTTCTTT.

The gene calls are TRBV6-1 and TRBJ2-3, with 7 bases fitting TRBD2. V was pared by 6 bases and J by 1 base, with 7 bases of the junction left unmatched. This CDR3 has 15 residues. From germline, CDR1 is MNHNS and CDR2 SASEGT. The CDR3 region has the DNA TGTGCCAGCAGGAGGGCGGGAGCCCGCACAGATACGCAGTATTTT. Translating gives CASRRAGARTDTQYF.

The chain uses TRBV4-1 and TRBJ1-1; 9 bases are shared with TRBD1. Losses at the gene ends were 6 bases for V and 4 bases for J; bases not matched to a gene: 15. Germline lookup yields CDR1 MGHRA and CDR2 YSYEKL. The CDR3 is made up of 17 amino acids. This chain's CDR3 is CASSGRQGGKGGTEAFF. The CDR3, as DNA: TGCGCCAGCAGTGGGAGACAGGGGGGCAAGGGGGGCACTGAAGCTTTCTTT.

The chain employs TRBV7-9 and TRBJ1-4; 8 nucleotides match TRBD1. J lost 2 bases, V lost 6 bases, and 14 bases had no gene match. CDR3 size: 18 residues. Per the germline V gene, CDR1 is SEHNR and CDR2 is FQNEAQ (reference sequence). The CDR3 protein is CASRPDRGGGATNEKLFF. The CDR3 nucleotides read TGTGCCAGCAGACCCGACAGGGGAGGAGGAGCTACTAATGAAAAACTGTTTTTT.